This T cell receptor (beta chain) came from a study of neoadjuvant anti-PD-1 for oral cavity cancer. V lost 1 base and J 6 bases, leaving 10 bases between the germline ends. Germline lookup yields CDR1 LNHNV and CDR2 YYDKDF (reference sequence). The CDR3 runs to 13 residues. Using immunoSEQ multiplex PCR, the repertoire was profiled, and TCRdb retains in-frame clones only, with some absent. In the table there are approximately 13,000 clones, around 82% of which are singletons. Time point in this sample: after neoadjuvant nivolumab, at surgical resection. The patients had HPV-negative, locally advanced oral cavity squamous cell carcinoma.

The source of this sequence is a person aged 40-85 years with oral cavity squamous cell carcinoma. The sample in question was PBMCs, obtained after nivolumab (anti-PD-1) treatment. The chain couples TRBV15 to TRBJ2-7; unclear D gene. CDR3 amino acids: CATSRVVAFEQYF. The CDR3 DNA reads TGTGCCACCAGCAGAGTAGTGGCCTTCGAGCAGTACTTC.